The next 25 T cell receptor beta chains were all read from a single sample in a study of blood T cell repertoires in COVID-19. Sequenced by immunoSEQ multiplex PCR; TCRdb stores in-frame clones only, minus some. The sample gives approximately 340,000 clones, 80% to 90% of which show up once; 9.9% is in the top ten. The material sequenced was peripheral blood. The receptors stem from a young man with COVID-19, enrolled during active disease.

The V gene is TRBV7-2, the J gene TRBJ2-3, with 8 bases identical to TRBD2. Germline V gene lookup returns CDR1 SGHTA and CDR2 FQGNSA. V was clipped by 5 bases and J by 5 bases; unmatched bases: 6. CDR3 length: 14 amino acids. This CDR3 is CASSLSAGVDTQYF. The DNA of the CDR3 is TGTGCCAGCAGCCTCTCAGCGGGAGTAGATACGCAGTATTTT.

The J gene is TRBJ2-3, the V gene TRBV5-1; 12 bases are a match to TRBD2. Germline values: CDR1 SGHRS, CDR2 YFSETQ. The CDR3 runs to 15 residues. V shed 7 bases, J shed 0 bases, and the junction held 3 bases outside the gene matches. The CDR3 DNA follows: TGCGCCAGCTCCGGGACTAGCGGGAGCACAGATACGCAGTATTTT. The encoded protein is CASSGTSGSTDTQYF.

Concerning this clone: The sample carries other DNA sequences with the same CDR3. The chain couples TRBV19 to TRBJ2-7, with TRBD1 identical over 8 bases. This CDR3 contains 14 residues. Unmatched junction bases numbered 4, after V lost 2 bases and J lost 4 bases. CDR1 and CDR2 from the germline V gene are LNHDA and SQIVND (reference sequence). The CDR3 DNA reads TGTGCCAGTAGTATAACAGGGGGGACATACGAGCAGTACTTC. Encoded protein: CASSITGGTYEQYF. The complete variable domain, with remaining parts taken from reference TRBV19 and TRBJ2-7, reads DGGITQSPKYLFRKEGQNVTLSCEQNLNHDAMYWYRQDPGQGLRLIYYSQIVNDFQKGDIAEGYSVSREKKESFPLTVTSAQKNPTAFYLCASSITGGTYEQYFGPGTRLTVT.

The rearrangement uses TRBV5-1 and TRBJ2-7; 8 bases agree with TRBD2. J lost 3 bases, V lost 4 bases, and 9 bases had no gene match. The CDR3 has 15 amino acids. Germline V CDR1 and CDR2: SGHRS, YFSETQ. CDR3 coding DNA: TGCGCCAGCAGCCGCAGCGGGAGTGAGATCTACGAGCAGTACTTC. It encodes CASSRSGSEIYEQYF. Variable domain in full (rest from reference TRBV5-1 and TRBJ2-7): KAGVTQTPRYLIKTRGQQVTLSCSPISGHRSVSWYQQTPGQGLQFLFEYFSETQRNKGNFPGRFSGRQFSNSRSEMNVSTLELGDSALYLCASSRSGSEIYEQYFGPGTRLTVT.

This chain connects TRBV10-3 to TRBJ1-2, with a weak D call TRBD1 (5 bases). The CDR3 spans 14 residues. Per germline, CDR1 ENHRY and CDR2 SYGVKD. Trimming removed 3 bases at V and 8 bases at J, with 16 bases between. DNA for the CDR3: TGTGCCATCAGTGAAAGGCAGGGCGGATACGGCTACACCTTC. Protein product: CAISERQGGYGYTF.

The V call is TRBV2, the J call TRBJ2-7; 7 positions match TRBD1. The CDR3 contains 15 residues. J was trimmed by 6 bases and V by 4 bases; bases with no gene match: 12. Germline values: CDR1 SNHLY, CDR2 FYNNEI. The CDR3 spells CASSGTGQPSSEQYF. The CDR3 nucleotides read TGTGCCAGCAGTGGTACGGGACAGCCCTCCAGCGAGCAGTACTTC.

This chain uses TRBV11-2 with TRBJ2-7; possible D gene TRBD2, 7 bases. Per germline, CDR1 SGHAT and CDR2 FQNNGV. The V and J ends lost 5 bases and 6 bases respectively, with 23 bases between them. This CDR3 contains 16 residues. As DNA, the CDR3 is TGTGCCAGCAGCAACCTAAGGGGGGGAGCGGGTTTCGAGCAGTACTTC. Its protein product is CASSNLRGGAGFEQYF.

The CDR3 loop is CATSEGTGKPGELFF. CDR3 nucleotides: TGTGCCACCAGTGAAGGGACAGGGAAGCCCGGGGAGCTGTTTTTT. The gene calls are TRBV24-1 and TRBJ2-2, with TRBD1 identical over 9 bases. CDR1 and CDR2 (germline): KGHDR, SFDVKD. CDR3 length: 15 amino acids. The J segment lost 6 bases and the V segment lost 4 bases, leaving 5 bases of the junction unmatched.

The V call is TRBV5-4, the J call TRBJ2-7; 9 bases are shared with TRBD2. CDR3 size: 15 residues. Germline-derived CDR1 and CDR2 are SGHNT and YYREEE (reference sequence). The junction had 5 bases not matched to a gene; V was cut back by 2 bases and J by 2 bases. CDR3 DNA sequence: TGTGCCAGCAGCTTTCAGCGGGGGGCAGCCTACGAGCAGTACTTC. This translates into CASSFQRGAAYEQYF.

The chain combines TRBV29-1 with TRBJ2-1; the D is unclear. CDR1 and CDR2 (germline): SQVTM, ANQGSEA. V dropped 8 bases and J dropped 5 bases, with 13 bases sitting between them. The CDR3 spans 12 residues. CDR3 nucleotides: TGCAGCTCTAGGTCAGAAAACAATGAGCAGTTCTTC. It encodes CSSRSENNEQFF.

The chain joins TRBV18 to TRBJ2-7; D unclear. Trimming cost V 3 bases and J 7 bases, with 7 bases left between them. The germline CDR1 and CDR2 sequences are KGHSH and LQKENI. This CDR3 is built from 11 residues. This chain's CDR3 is CASSPDTEQYF. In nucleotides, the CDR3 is TGTGCCAGCTCACCCGACACGGAGCAGTACTTC. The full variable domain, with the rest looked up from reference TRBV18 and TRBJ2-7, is NAGVMQNPRHLVRRRGQEARLRCSPMKGHSHVYWYRQLPEEGLKFMVYLQKENIIDESGMPKERFSAEFPKEGPSILRIQQVVRGDSAAYFCASSPDTEQYFGPGTRLTVT.

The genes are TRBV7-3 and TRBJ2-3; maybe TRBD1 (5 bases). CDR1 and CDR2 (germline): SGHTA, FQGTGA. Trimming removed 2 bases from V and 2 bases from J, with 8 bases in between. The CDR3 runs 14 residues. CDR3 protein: CASSLVGATDTQYF. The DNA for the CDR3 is TGTGCCAGCAGCTTAGTAGGGGCCACAGATACGCAGTATTTT.

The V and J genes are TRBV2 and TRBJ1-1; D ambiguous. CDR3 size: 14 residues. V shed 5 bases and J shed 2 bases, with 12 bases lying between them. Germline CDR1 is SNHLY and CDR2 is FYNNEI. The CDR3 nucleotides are TGTGCCAGCAGTAACCGGGGAAGAAACACTGAAGCTTTCTTT. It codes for CASSNRGRNTEAFF.

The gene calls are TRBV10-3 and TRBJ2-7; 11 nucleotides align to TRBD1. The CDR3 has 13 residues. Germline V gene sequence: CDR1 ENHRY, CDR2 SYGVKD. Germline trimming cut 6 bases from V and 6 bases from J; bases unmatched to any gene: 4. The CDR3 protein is CAIRGTGGGEQYF. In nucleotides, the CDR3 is TGTGCCATCAGGGGGACAGGGGGTGGCGAGCAGTACTTC.

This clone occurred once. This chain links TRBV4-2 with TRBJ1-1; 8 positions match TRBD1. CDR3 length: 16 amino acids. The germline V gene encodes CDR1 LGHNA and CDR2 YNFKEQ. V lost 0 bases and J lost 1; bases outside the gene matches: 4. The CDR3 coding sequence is TGTGCCAGCAGCCAAGATCCCGGGACAGGGAACACTGAAGCTTTCTTT. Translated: CASSQDPGTGNTEAFF.

For the CDR3, the DNA is TGTGCCAGTAGTAAATTACAGGGGACGACGATGAACACTGAAGCTTTCTTT. Its translation: CASSKLQGTTMNTEAFF. J is TRBJ1-1 and V is TRBV19; 7 bases align to TRBD1. Germline V gives CDR1 LNHDA, CDR2 SQIVND (reference sequence). V was clipped by 4 bases and J by 0 bases; unmatched bases: 11. This CDR3 contains 17 residues.

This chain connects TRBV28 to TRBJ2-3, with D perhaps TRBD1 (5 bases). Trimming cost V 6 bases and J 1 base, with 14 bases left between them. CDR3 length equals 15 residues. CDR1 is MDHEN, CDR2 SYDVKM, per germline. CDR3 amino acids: CASSHTGSRTDTQYF. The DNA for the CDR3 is TGTGCCAGCAGCCACACAGGTTCCCGCACAGATACGCAGTATTTT.

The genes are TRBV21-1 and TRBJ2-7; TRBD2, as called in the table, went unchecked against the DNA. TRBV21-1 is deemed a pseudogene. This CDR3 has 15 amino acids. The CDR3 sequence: CASSKRCGKEREQYF. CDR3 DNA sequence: TGTGCCAGCAGCAAACGATGCGGGAAGGAACGCGAGCAGTACTTC.

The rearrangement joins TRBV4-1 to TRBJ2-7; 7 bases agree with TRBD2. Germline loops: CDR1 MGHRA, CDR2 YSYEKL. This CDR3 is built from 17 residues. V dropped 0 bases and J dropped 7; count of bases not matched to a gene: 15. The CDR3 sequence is CASSQEVGLVSSGEQYF. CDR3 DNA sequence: TGCGCCAGCAGCCAAGAGGTAGGACTAGTATCCTCTGGGGAGCAGTACTTC.

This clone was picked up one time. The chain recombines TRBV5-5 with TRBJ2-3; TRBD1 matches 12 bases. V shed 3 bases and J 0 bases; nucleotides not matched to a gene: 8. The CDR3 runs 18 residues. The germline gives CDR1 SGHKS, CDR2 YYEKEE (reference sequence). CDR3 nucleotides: TGTGCCAGCAGCTCAGTCCCGGGACAGGGGGCGAGCACAGATACGCAGTATTTT. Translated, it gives CASSSVPGQGASTDTQYF.

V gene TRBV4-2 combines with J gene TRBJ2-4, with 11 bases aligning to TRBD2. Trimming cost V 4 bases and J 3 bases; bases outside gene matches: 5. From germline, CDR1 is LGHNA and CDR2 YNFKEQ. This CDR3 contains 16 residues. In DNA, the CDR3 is TGTGCCAGCAGCCCACTAGCGGGAGCGGGCAAAAACATTCAGTACTTC. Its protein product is CASSPLAGAGKNIQYF.

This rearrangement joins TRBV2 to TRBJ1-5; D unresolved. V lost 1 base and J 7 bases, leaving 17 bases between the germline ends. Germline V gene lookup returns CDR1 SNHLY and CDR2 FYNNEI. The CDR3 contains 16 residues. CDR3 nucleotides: TGTGCCAGCAGTGAAGTCTCAGGTGGATCGGGACAGCCCCAGCATTTT. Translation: CASSEVSGGSGQPQHF. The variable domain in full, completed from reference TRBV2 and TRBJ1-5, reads EPEVTQTPSHQVTQMGQEVILRCVPISNHLYFYWYRQILGQKVEFLVSFYNNEISEKSEIFDDQFSVERPDGSNFTLKIRSTKLEDSAMYFCASSEVSGGSGQPQHFGDGTRLSIL.

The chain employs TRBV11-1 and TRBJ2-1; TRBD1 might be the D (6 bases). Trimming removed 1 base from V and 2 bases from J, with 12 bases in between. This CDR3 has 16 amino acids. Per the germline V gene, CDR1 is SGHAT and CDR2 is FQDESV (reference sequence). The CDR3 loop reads CASSLVGGTTYNEQFF. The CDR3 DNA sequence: TGTGCCAGCAGCTTAGTTGGGGGCACGACCTACAATGAGCAGTTCTTC.

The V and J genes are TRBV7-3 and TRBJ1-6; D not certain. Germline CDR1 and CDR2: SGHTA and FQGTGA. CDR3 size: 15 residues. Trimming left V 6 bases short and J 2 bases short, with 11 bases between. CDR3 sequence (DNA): TGTGCCAGCAGTTTCGGGGAAGCCTATAATTCACCCCTCCACTTT. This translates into CASSFGEAYNSPLHF. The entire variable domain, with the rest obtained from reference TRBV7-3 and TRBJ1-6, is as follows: GAGVSQTPSNKVTEKGKYVELRCDPISGHTALYWYRQSLGQGPEFLIYFQGTGAADDSGLPNDRFFAVRPEGSVSTLKIQRTERGDSAVYLCASSFGEAYNSPLHFGNGTRLTVT.

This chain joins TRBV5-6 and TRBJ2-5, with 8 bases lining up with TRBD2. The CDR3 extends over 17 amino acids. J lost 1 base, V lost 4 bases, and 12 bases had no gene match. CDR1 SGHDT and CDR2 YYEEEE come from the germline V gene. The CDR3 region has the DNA TGTGCCAGCAGCCCGGGACTAGAAGGTGGGCCCCAAGAGACCCAGTACTTC. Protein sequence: CASSPGLEGGPQETQYF.